A selection of T cell receptor beta chains follows, all from one sample in a study of blood T cell repertoires in COVID-19. Clones were sequenced by immunoSEQ multiplex PCR, and TCRdb holds only the in-frame ones, with some missing. Altogether some 71,000 clones are present, roughly nine tenths being singletons, with the ten largest covering roughly 5%. Sample: peripheral blood. These receptors all come from a young woman with acute or convalescent COVID-19. The CDR3 runs from the conserved cysteine through the conserved F or W. The order of the fields is V gene, J gene, D gene, CDR3 length, CDR3 DNA, CDR3 protein. A D gene is named only where the DNA matches it firmly.

v_gene: TRBV9; j_gene: TRBJ2-1; d_gene: -; len: 13; CDR3nt: TGTGCCAGCAGCGTAACACTAGTCGGCGAGCAGTTCTTC; CDR3aa: CASSVTLVGEQFF
v_gene: TRBV23-1; j_gene: TRBJ2-2; d_gene: -; len: 16; CDR3nt: TGCGCCAGCAGTCAAGAAGGGACTCCGAACACCGGGGAGCTGTTTTTT; CDR3aa: CASSQEGTPNTGELFF
v_gene: TRBV7-9; j_gene: TRBJ2-1; d_gene: TRBD2; len: 15; CDR3nt: TGTGCCAGCAGCTTAATCGCGCGGGAGATCAATGAGCAGTTCTTC; CDR3aa: CASSLIAREINEQFF
v_gene: TRBV20-1; j_gene: TRBJ2-7; d_gene: TRBD2; len: 17; CDR3nt: TGCAGTGCTAGTCGCGGGGGCTGGGGGACTAGCGGCTACGAGCAGTACTTC; CDR3aa: CSASRGGWGTSGYEQYF
v_gene: TRBV6-1; j_gene: TRBJ2-1; d_gene: TRBD2; len: 15; CDR3nt: TGTGCCAGCAGTGAAAGGACTAGCGGGATTAATGAGCAGTTCTTC; CDR3aa: CASSERTSGINEQFF
v_gene: TRBV6-6; j_gene: TRBJ2-2; d_gene: TRBD1; len: 16; CDR3nt: TGTGCCAGCACCCGGGGACAGACTGTCGGCACCGGGGAGCTGTTTTTT; CDR3aa: CASTRGQTVGTGELFF
v_gene: TRBV10-2; j_gene: TRBJ1-2; d_gene: TRBD1; len: 11; CDR3nt: TGCGCCAGCTCCGGACAGGGGTTACCCACCTTC; CDR3aa: CASSGQGLPTF
v_gene: TRBV7-8; j_gene: TRBJ1-1; d_gene: -; len: 16; CDR3nt: TGTGCCAGCAGCTACGTTCGACAGCCAGTTTACACTGAAGCTTTCTTT; CDR3aa: CASSYVRQPVYTEAFF
v_gene: TRBV7-9; j_gene: TRBJ2-3; d_gene: TRBD2; len: 17; CDR3nt: TGTGCCAGCAGCCCCGGGACTAGCGGGACCAGGTTGGATACGCAGTATTTT; CDR3aa: CASSPGTSGTRLDTQYF
v_gene: TRBV25-1; j_gene: TRBJ1-5; d_gene: TRBD1; len: 16; CDR3nt: TGTGCCAGCAGTGAAGGGATACAGGGGATCTATCAGCCCCAGCATTTT; CDR3aa: CASSEGIQGIYQPQHF